This TCR beta chain was sequenced during a study of identical twins. As regards this clonotype: Its antigen is undetermined.

A universal primer site arose from template switching, and cDNA bore unique molecular identifiers. Each CDR3 protein is one row after TCRdb ran MiXCR on the 5' RACE reads. The table has about 1.7 million distinct CDR3 sequences, about 30% seen once; the top ten hold over 0.25%. Study results and limitations: Carriage of fewer insertions was seen in abundant cord blood beta clonotypes, whereas memory repertoires showed none. Researchers caution that invariant MAIT and iNKT cells could partly confound zero-insertion analyses. Twins' excess sharing was less marked for out-of-frame beta sequences.

Trimming removed 4 bases from V and 2 bases from J; junction bases left unmatched: 2. CDR3 size: 13 residues. CDR1 LGHDT and CDR2 YNNKEL come from the germline V gene (reference sequence). The rearrangement uses TRBV3-1 and TRBJ2-7; 7 bases match TRBD2. Sample: cord blood. The sequence was obtained from a newborn girl in good health. CDR3 protein: CASSRLAPYEQYF. The CDR3 DNA follows: TGTGCCAGCAGCCGACTAGCCCCCTACGAGCAGTACTTC.